This T cell receptor gamma chain emerged from a study of gamma-delta T cells after stem cell transplantation (dated by TCRdb to about 2016). Worth noting for this clone: Its antigen is still unknown. Base qualities were left out, and no much larger clone turns up one base away.

For this chain, trimming is 5 bases at the V end and 12 bases at the J end, and the number of junction bases without a gene match is 12. The CDR3 covers 13 residues, taking in both the cysteine and the phenylalanine. Just CDR3 DNA is preserved here, 39 bases in frame from base 1. The germline V gene gives CDR1 as VENAVY and CDR2 as YDSYNSRV. The library was made by RT-PCR. Sequenced using an Illumina MiSeq. Via CATT, TCRdb reprocessed the public reads, and rows with identical DNA were then joined. The sample profile shows 1,000 to 1,500 gamma-chain clones; roughly 86% of them were found once. The ten largest clonotypes hold 6% to 7.5% of the sample.

The specimen sequenced was gamma-delta T cells. The TCR originated in a human donor. It is not recorded whose cells these are; they may come from a transplant donor. The chain is assembled from TRGV8 and TRGJP2. Here the J gene came from matching the DNA to germline, since TCRdb omits it. The DNA sequence follows: TGTGCCACCTGGGCCCACCGGGCGGGGATCAAGACGTTT. It is translated as CATWAHRAGIKTF.